This TCR beta chain emerged from a study of cytomegalovirus exposure and HLA in healthy donors (TCRdb year 2017). Regarding the study in general: An earlier analysis of some 620 of the donors reported approximately 280 Gb of sequence data and 95 million to 120 million unique TCR beta sequences obtained from about 200 million T cells. Because of strong linkage in the cohort, a handful of DR-DQ haplotypes were treated as single units for association and clustering. Both class I and class II loci were covered by HLA typing, at four-digit resolution. All discovery cohort repertoires had been generated using a single sequencing platform. The study was designed to test whether signatures of past pathogen exposure could be identified by cataloging public T cell receptors. The study used immunosequencing to profile the T cell repertoires of approximately 640 subjects and linked those repertoires to cytomegalovirus serostatus. The later analysis used no new phenotypic data to find candidate immune exposures, relying instead on TCR beta sequences and their occurrence across donors. Among the approximately 420 genotyped donors, around 81% belonged to the genetic ancestry cluster associated with self-reported Caucasian donors. Among some 410 genotyped donors of the cohort, an average of roughly 230,000 unique TCR beta nucleotide sequences was sequenced per donor, of which roughly 18% were non-productive. The study combined high-throughput TCR immunosequencing, statistical association of individual TCRs with disease status, and machine learning to predict cytomegalovirus infection status. Typing coverage varied by locus: about 620-630 donors for A, B, C, DRB1 and DQB1; more than 500 for DQA1; over 600 for DPA1; some 470 for DPB1. In a later genetic analysis, genome-wide SNP genotypes for about three fifths of the roughly 670 donors were used, and that subset was treated as a discovery cohort. Donor age, sex, ethnicity and CMV serostatus were compiled alongside the repertoire data. An earlier analysis of approximately 500 of the donors applied high-throughput TCR beta sequencing to assess whether each TCR beta V gene segment acted as functional or pseudogenic. A separate validation cohort of 100 to 150 different subjects was used in addition to the roughly 670-subject first cohort. A later analysis re-analyzed previously published TCR beta repertoires from 666 donors and added high-resolution HLA genotyping to study TCR occurrence patterns. About 280 gigabases of sequencing data and tens of millions of unique TCR sequences were included in an early release covering around 650 HLA-typed donors.

The V end gives up 0 bases and the J end 0 bases, leaving 9 bases in the junction not matched to a gene. The CDR3 spans 19 residues, from the cysteine through the phenylalanine. The entry retains the CDR3 DNA only, 57 bases that are in frame from base 1. From the germline V gene, CDR1 is MGHRA and CDR2 is YSYEKL. Libraries came from the immunoSEQ multiplex PCR assay. The multiplex PCR relied on a mix of 60 forward primers for TCR Vbeta segments and 13 reverse primers for TCR Jbeta segments. A multiplex PCR assay on genomic DNA amplified the CDR3 region of rearranged TCR beta genes. The Illumina HiSeq System was used to sequence the amplified TCR beta libraries as 87-base-pair reads. The paper's data handling went like this. A later analysis tallied roughly 78 million unique TCR beta chains across the 650 to 750 repertoires, and approximately 12 million of those chains were shared by two or more donors. To remove PCR and sequencing errors, raw reads were error-corrected and collapsed into unique sequences using a nearest-neighbor algorithm that merged closely related sequences. Alignment of CDR3 sequences to IMGT reference sequences was used to assign V, D and J gene segments. For a sequence to be retained, a match of at least six nucleotides to both a V gene segment and a J gene segment was required. A rearrangement counted as productive if the CDR3 had no stop codons and remained in frame with V and J, and every other rearrangement counted as non-productive. CDR3 was defined according to IMGT convention as the region running from the second conserved V-encoded cysteine to the conserved J-encoded phenylalanine. The earlier analysis of fewer than 700 of the donors excluded sequences that lacked an unambiguous match to a single V gene segment. An earlier analysis of around 600 of the donors classified V segments as functional when productive rearrangements were above 56.7% and as segregating when the standard deviation between donors was above 5%. A statistical classification framework was built to diagnose cytomegalovirus status from the catalog of TCR beta chain sequences. A later analysis assigned V and J genes by comparing TCR nucleotide sequences with IMGT/GENE-DB human TR gene sequences. A later analysis assigned CDR3 sequences and most-parsimonious VDJ recombination scenarios with the TCRdist pipeline. In a later analysis, each TCR beta chain was defined by its CDR3 amino acid sequence together with its V-gene family, and reads lacking a unique V-gene family were excluded. In a later analysis, around 600 highly shared, low-generation-probability nucleotide sequences were removed to address suspected cross-contamination and a sequencing artifact. A later analysis calculated a clonal expansion index for each public chain from normalized within-repertoire ranks of inferred template counts. A later analysis computed generation probabilities with a VDJ recombination model fitted to out-of-frame rearrangements, and checked the results against IGoR. In a later analysis, TCR-TCR, TCR-HLA and TCR-CMV co-occurrence was scored with hypergeometric tests, and a repertoire-size bias correction was applied to TCR pairs. To estimate false discovery rates, a later analysis permuted the HLA or CMV assignments 20 times. In a later analysis, co-occurring TCRs were grouped using DBSCAN, with TCRdist sequence similarity added in when clustering inside HLA-allele-positive subsets. For co-occurrence clustering, repertoires with fewer than 30,000 or more than 120,000 public chains were excluded, along with roughly five repertoires with anomalous nucleotide sharing. TCRdb retrieved this table from immuneACCESS and kept in-frame rearrangements only. Not all clones are present; in checked studies, unresolved V genes account for under half, and no reason is known for the remainder. D and trimming come from the DNA, and the V and J calls and clone size come from that table. The sample table shows about 160,000 clones, and roughly 82% are seen once. About 2.7% of the sample goes to the ten largest clones.

The table lists this clone with a count of one. This clone's antigen is unknown. Nothing much larger sits one base from this clone, and base qualities are not available. The cohort consisted of more than 650 healthy bone marrow donors. At the time of sampling, every cohort member was nominally healthy, though immune exposures that went unrecorded were likely present. The donor tested CMV seropositive, placing the donor among the 310 or so seropositive members of the cohort. A peripheral blood sample was collected from each donor, and TCR beta sequencing was performed on peripheral blood mononuclear cells. The Qiagen DNeasy Blood Extraction Kit was used to extract genomic DNA from the blood cell samples. Beyond this particular receptor, the publication reports: Assigning TCR associations to individual alleles was difficult when HLA alleles, especially DR and DQ, strongly co-occurred. Most CMV-associated TCR beta chains appeared to be HLA-restricted in a later analysis, and the HLA associations seemed to be driven largely by CMV exposure. The study gave a list of under 200 TCR beta chains associated with cytomegalovirus. Sequencing depth was assumed to be roughly uniform across donors in the presence/absence analyses, though that assumption may not hold. Across donors, most TCR sequences were observed very rarely, whereas some public TCRs were present in many individuals. Linkage disequilibrium might explain the correlated functional status among segregating V segments, but an unknown experimental factor could not be excluded. The authors suggested that the approach could potentially be generalized to other disease states and immunological phenotypes. A cluster of highly shared sequence variants was judged likely to represent a technical artifact of the sequencing pipeline. A later genetic analysis reported fewer N-insertions in productive TCRs among donors in an Asian-associated ancestry cluster than the roughly 650-donor mean. In this cohort, only TCR beta chains were sequenced, and detectable features were limited by the absence of alpha or paired-chain data. According to a later analysis, parvovirus B19, influenza, CMV and Epstein-Barr virus appeared linked to several top co-occurrence clusters. In an earlier analysis of more than 450 of the donors, most TCR beta V segments were observed in productive rearrangements about 87% or about 30% of the time, broadly matching IMGT annotations. According to a later analysis, TCR association rates differed among HLA loci, with DRB1 alleles showing the most associated TCRs and HLA-C alleles showing the fewest. A further reported finding was that TCR beta sequences accurately predicted the HLA-A and HLA-B alleles for most subjects in the first cohort. At a false discovery rate of 0.05, a later analysis linked about 16,000 TCR beta sequences to specific HLA alleles. Compared with equally common non-associated chains, HLA-associated TCR beta chains in a later analysis were more clonally expanded and had lower generation probabilities. A later genetic analysis associated a missense DCLRE1C variant with V-gene and J-gene trimming of TCR beta chains, and an independent cohort replicated the association. A few of the identified cytomegalovirus-associated TCR beta chains were confirmed in vitro to be specific for cytomegalovirus antigens. Some IMGT-functional V segments, including TRBV6-2 and TRBV6-3, could not be told apart with the 87-base-pair reads, so those segments were excluded. Some 15 rarely observed V segments, including chromosome 9 orphons, were excluded from the earlier analysis of several hundred of the donors because counts were too low. HLA typing was unavailable for some donors at each locus, so association tests used only the typed subset. In both the original and validation cohorts, the classifier was reported to diagnose cytomegalovirus status with high specificity and sensitivity. CMV serostatus was the only immune exposure information available for the cohort.

The chain is made from TRBV4-1 and TRBJ2-1, and TRBD2 aligns with 9 junction nucleotides. The source is a woman in her fifties or sixties in good health and CMV-seropositive. Sample: PBMCs. For the CDR3, the sequence is CASSQERLAGAHSYNEQFF. At the DNA level, the sequence is TGCGCCAGCAGCCAAGAGAGGTTAGCGGGGGCCCACTCCTACAATGAGCAGTTCTTC.